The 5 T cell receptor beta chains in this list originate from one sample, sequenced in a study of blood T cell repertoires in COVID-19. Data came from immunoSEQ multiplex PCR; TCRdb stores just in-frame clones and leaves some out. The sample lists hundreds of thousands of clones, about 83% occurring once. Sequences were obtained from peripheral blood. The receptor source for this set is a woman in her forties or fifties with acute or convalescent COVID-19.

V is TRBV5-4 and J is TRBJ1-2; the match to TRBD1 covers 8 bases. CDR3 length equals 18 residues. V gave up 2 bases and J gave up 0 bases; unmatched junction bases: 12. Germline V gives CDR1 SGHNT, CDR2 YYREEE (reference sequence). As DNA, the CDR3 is TGTGCCAGCAGCTTTTCCGACAGGGGCCGAACTGCTAACTATGGCTACACCTTC. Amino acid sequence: CASSFSDRGRTANYGYTF.

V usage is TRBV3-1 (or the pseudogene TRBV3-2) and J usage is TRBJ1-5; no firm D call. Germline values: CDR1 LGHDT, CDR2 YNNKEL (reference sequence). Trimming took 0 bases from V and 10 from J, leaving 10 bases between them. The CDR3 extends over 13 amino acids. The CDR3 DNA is TGTGCCAGCAGCCAAGATGGCGGTGACCCCCAGCATTTT. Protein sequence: CASSQDGGDPQHF.

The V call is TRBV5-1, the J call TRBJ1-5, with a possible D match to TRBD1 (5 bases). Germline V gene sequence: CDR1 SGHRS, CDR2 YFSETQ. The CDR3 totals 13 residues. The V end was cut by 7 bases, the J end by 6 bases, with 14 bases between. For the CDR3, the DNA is TGCGCCAGCTCCAGGGAAGGTTCTCAGCCCCAGCATTTT. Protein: CASSREGSQPQHF.

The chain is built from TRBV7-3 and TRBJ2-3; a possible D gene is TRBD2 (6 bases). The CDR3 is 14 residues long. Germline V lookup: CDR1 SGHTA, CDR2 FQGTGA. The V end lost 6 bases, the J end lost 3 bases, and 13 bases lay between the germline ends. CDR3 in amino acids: CASSATGVTDTQYF. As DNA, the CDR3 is TGTGCCAGCAGTGCCACGGGGGTGACAGATACGCAGTATTTT.

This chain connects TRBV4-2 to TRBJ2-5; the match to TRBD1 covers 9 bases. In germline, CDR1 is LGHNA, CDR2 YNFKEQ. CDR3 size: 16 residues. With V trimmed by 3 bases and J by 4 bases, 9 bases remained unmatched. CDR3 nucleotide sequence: TGTGCCAGCAGCCAGGTAACAGGGGGCATAGGAGAGACCCAGTACTTC. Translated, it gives CASSQVTGGIGETQYF.